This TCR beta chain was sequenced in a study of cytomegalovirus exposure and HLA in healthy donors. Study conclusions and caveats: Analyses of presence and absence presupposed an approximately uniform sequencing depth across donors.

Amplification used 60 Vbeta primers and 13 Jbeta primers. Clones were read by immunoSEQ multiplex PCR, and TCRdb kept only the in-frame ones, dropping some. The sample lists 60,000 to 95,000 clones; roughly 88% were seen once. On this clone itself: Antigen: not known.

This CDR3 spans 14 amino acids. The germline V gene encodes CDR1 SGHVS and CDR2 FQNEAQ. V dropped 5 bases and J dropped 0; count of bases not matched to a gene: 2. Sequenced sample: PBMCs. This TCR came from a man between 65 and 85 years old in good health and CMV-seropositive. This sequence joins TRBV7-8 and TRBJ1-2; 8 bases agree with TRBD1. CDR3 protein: CASSQTGANYGYTF. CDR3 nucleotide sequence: TGTGCCAGCAGCCAGACAGGGGCTAACTATGGCTACACCTTC.